The rows below give T cell receptor beta chains drawn from one sample of a study of cytotoxic CD8 clonotypes in ibrutinib-treated CLL. Only in-frame clones appear in the TCRdb table, and some are missing; sequencing was by immunoSEQ multiplex PCR. The repertoire has about 200,000 clones, roughly 77% of them found once; the top ten carry approximately 6%. The sequencing used PBMCs, collected after 12 months of ibrutinib treatment. Receptors originate from a human donor with chronic lymphocytic leukemia. Each CDR3 is given with its conserved first and last residue. Fields, in order: V gene, J gene, D gene, clone size, CDR3 DNA, CDR3 protein. D genes are given only for firm matches. Expanded clones get a size class; other rows say once, few or many, or leave the size out.

>TRBV30|TRBJ2-7|NA|NA
TGTGCCTGGAGTGTAGGGGTAGGGGAGGAATACGAGCAGTACTTC
CAWSVGVGEEYEQYF
>TRBV7-9|TRBJ2-2|NA|NA
TGTGCCAGCAGCTTGTCTAGCAGAGGGGAGCTGTTTTTT
CASSLSSRGELFF
>TRBV7-9|TRBJ2-6|NA|NA
TGTGCCAGCAGCTTAGGGACGGGAAACTCTGGGGCCAACGTCCTGACTTTC
CASSLGTGNSGANVLTF
>TRBV5-6|TRBJ1-1|NA|NA
TGTGCCAGCAGCTACGGACCTTTTAACACTGAAGCTTTCTTT
CASSYGPFNTEAFF
>TRBV6-5|TRBJ1-2|NA|NA
TGTGCCAGCAGTTACTCGTACAGGGCCAACTATGGCTACACCTTC
CASSYSYRANYGYTF
>TRBV6-1|TRBJ1-5|NA|NA
TGTGCCAGTATGGGGGGGAGGTACAATCAGCCCCAGCATTTT
CASMGGRYNQPQHF
>TRBV7-3|TRBJ2-2|TRBD1|few
TGTGCCAGCAGTCCGGGACAGCCCAGCACCGGGGAGCTGTTTTTT
CASSPGQPSTGELFF
>TRBV19|TRBJ2-1|TRBD1|NA
TGTGCCAGTAGTATAGGGGGACAGGGGATCAATGAGCAGTTCTTC
CASSIGGQGINEQFF
>TRBV7-9|TRBJ2-6|NA|NA
TGTGCCAGCAGCTCGAGGACAGTCTCTGGGGCCAACGTCCTGACTTTC
CASSSRTVSGANVLTF
>TRBV2|TRBJ2-5|TRBD2|NA
TGTGCCAGCAGTTTACTAGCGGGGGAGACCCAGTACTTC
CASSLLAGETQYF
>TRBV27|TRBJ2-7|NA|NA
TGTGCCAGCAGTCCCCTCTCGATGAACCACGAGCAGTACTTC
CASSPLSMNHEQYF
>TRBV25-1|TRBJ1-1|TRBD1|NA
TGTGCCAGCAGTGAGACAGGGGCTTTCTTT
CASSETGAFF
>TRBV30|TRBJ1-2|TRBD1|NA
TGTGCCTGGAGAGGCAGGGGGCGGACTAACTATGGCTACACCTTC
CAWRGRGRTNYGYTF
>TRBV19|TRBJ1-5|NA|few
TGTGCCAGTGAAAATTACCAGGGTTGGGGCAATCAGCCCCAGCATTTT
CASENYQGWGNQPQHF
>TRBV7-8|TRBJ2-5|TRBD1|NA
TGTGCCAGCAGCTCCAACAGGGGTTCGAGGGAGACCCAGTACTTC
CASSSNRGSRETQYF
>TRBV5-6|TRBJ1-1|NA|NA
TGTGCCAGCAGCTTGGGAAGTATTTCCTTAGAGGCGTATCGGACTGAAGCTTTCTTT
CASSLGSISLEAYRTEAFF
>TRBV7-6|TRBJ1-1|NA|NA
TGTGCCAGCAGCTTAGTGCCGCCTGTGGGGGGAATGAACACTGAAGCTTTCTTT
CASSLVPPVGGMNTEAFF
>TRBV7-3|TRBJ2-7|NA|many
TGTGCCAGCAGCTTAAAGTCAGGTCGGACCGAGCAGTACTTC
CASSLKSGRTEQYF
>TRBV6-5|TRBJ1-5|NA|NA
TGTGCCAGCAGCCAAAATAACGTGTATCAGCCCCAGCATTTT
CASSQNNVYQPQHF
>TRBV7-2|TRBJ1-4|NA|NA
TGTGCCAGCAGCTTAGGTACAGGCACCGAAAAACTGTTTTTT
CASSLGTGTEKLFF
>TRBV18|TRBJ1-3|TRBD1|NA
TGTGCCAGCTCTCTGACAGGGACTGGAAACACCATATATTTT
CASSLTGTGNTIYF
>TRBV30|TRBJ1-5|TRBD1|NA
TGTGCCTGGAGTGGGGCGGGACAGAGCAATCAGCCCCAGCATTTT
CAWSGAGQSNQPQHF
>TRBV30|TRBJ1-6|NA|NA
TGTGCCTGGAGTGGCCCGGGTGTAAATTCACCCCTCCACTTT
CAWSGPGVNSPLHF
>TRBV28|TRBJ1-2|TRBD1|NA
TGTGCCAGCAGTTCCGGGGACAGACCCTATGGCTACACCTTC
CASSSGDRPYGYTF
>TRBV19|TRBJ1-4|NA|NA
TGTGCCAGTAAGGAGGTCGTTGGGGAAAAACTGTTTTTT
CASKEVVGEKLFF
>TRBV5-6|TRBJ1-1|NA|NA
TGTGCCAGCAGCCGGGTGGGGGTTACTGAAGCTTTCTTT
CASSRVGVTEAFF
>TRBV7-9|TRBJ1-2|NA|few
TGTGCCAGCAGCCCAGACAACGTTGGCTACACCTTC
CASSPDNVGYTF
>TRBV5-6|TRBJ1-3|NA|once
TGTGCCAGCAGCTTGGGAGGGCCTCACTCTGGAAACACCATATATTTT
CASSLGGPHSGNTIYF
>TRBV10-3|TRBJ2-1|NA|NA
TGTGCCATCGGGGGTATTAGCGCCAGCCACAATGAGCAGTTCTTC
CAIGGISASHNEQFF
>TRBV2|TRBJ1-4|NA|few
TGTGCCAGCAGTGTACGTGCAAAACTGTTTTTT
CASSVRAKLFF
>TRBV19|TRBJ2-2|NA|NA
TGTGCCAGTAGTGAGGGGGTCCTGAACACCGGGGAGCTGTTTTTT
CASSEGVLNTGELFF
>TRBV7-2|TRBJ2-7|NA|NA
TGTGCCAGCAGACAGACTGGCGACGTGCCTTATAGTGAGTACTTC
CASRQTGDVPYSEYF
>TRBV18|TRBJ2-7|NA|NA
TGTGCCAGCTCACCGCGGGACAAGGGACCCTACGAGCAGTACTTC
CASSPRDKGPYEQYF
>TRBV5-6|TRBJ1-2|NA|NA
TGTGCCAGCAGCCCTCGGGCTCTCTTCTATGGCTACACCTTC
CASSPRALFYGYTF
>TRBV28|TRBJ1-4|TRBD1|NA
TGTGCCAGCAACACTCAGGGGGCGCGGGCTTCCAAACTGTTTTTT
CASNTQGARASKLFF
>TRBV5-6|TRBJ1-3|NA|NA
TGTGCCAGCAAAGTTTGGGGTGGCTCTGGAAACACCATATATTTT
CASKVWGGSGNTIYF
>TRBV6-6|TRBJ1-5|NA|NA
TGTGCCAGCAGTTACCTTCAGGGTTCTAATCAGCCCCAGCATTTT
CASSYLQGSNQPQHF
>TRBV6-1|TRBJ1-4|NA|NA
TGTGCCAGCAGTGGGGATTTGGGGGAAAAACTGTTTTTT
CASSGDLGEKLFF
>TRBV5-1|TRBJ2-4|NA|NA
TGCGCCAGCAGCTTGGGACAGGCCCTAGCCAAAAACATTCAGTACTTC
CASSLGQALAKNIQYF
>TRBV7-6|TRBJ1-2|NA|NA
TGTGCCAGCAGCACCGGGGATTATGGCTACACCTTC
CASSTGDYGYTF
>TRBV6-6|TRBJ2-7|NA|many
TGTGCCAGCAGCTCGGGCTTAGGTTACGAGCAGTACTTC
CASSSGLGYEQYF
>TRBV7-9|TRBJ1-4|TRBD1|few
TGTGCCAGCAGCTTGTGGACAGGGGGCCGGGCTAATGAAAAACTGTTTTTT
CASSLWTGGRANEKLFF
>TRBV9|TRBJ2-1|NA|many
TGTGCCAGCAGCGTCGAGCTAAGGCGGGACAATGAGCAGTTCTTC
CASSVELRRDNEQFF
>TRBV29-1|TRBJ1-1|NA|once
TGCAGCGTCACACTGGGGGAACAGAAAATGAACACTGAAGCTTTCTTT
CSVTLGEQKMNTEAFF
>TRBV5-1|TRBJ1-4|NA|few
TGCGCCAGCAGCCCCGGCTCATCAATTGGAGAAAAACTGTTTTTT
CASSPGSSIGEKLFF
>TRBV4-3|TRBJ2-1|NA|NA
TGCGCCAGCAGCCCGGGATATGTTGATGAGCAGTTCTTC
CASSPGYVDEQFF
>TRBV9|TRBJ1-2|NA|once
TGTGCCAGCAGCGTAAACGGCTATGGCTACACCTTC
CASSVNGYGYTF
>TRBV19|TRBJ1-5|NA|NA
TGTGCCAGTAGTAGGGGGCGGGCGGATCAGCCCCAGCATTTT
CASSRGRADQPQHF
>TRBV19|TRBJ1-4|NA|NA
TGTGCCAGTATTTCCAGGGGCTCTAATGAAAAACTGTTTTTT
CASISRGSNEKLFF
>TRBV27|TRBJ1-2|NA|NA
TGTGCCAGCAGTTTCTCGAGGGGAGGGGATGGCTACACCTTC
CASSFSRGGDGYTF
>TRBV11-2|TRBJ2-1|NA|NA
TGTGCCAGCAGCTTAGATAGTTTCTCCTACAATGAGCAGTTCTTC
CASSLDSFSYNEQFF
>TRBV5-1|TRBJ2-4|NA|NA
TGCGCCAGCAGCTTGGGGTTCGGCAAAAACATTCAGTACTTC
CASSLGFGKNIQYF
>TRBV19|TRBJ1-1|NA|few
TGTGCCAGTAGTATTATAACCGGGACGGTGAACACTGAAGCTTTCTTT
CASSIITGTVNTEAFF
>TRBV18|TRBJ1-6|NA|NA
TGTGCCAGCTCACCGGGGGGAAACTCCTATAATTCACCCCTCCACTTT
CASSPGGNSYNSPLHF